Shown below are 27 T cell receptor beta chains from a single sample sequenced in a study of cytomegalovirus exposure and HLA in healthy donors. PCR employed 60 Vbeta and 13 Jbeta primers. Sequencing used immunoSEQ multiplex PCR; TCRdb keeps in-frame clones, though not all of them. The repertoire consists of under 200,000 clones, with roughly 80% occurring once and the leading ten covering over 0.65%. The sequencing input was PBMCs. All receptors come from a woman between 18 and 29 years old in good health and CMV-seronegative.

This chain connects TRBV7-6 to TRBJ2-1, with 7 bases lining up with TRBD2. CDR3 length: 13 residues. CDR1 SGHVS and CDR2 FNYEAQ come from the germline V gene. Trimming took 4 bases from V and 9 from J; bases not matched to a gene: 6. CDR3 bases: TGTGCCAGCAGCTGGGAGCGGGATGGTGAGCAGTTCTTC. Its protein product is CASSWERDGEQFF.

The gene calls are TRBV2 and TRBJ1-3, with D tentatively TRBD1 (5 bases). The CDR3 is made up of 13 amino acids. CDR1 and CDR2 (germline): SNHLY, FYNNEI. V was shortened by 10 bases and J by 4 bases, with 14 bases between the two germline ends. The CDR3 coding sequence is TGTGCCACCTGGGGACTGAAAGGAAACACCATATATTTT. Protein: CATWGLKGNTIYF.

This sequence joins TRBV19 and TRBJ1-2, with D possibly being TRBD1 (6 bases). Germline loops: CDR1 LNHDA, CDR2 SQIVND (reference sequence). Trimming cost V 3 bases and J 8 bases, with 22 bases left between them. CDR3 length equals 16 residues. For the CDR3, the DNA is TGTGCCAGTAGTATCCATAGTGGCAGGGGCTCAGGAGGCTACACCTTC. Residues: CASSIHSGRGSGGYTF.

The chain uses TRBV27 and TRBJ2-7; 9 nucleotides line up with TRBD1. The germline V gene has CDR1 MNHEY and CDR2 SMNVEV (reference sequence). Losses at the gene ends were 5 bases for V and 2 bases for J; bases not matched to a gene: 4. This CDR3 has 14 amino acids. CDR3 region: CASSQRQGAYEQYF. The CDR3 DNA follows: TGTGCCAGCAGTCAAAGACAGGGGGCCTACGAGCAGTACTTC.

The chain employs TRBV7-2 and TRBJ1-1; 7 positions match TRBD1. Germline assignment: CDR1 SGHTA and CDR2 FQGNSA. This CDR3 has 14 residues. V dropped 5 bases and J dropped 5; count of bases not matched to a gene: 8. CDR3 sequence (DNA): TGTGCCAGCAGCCTATCACAGGGGTATACTGAAGCTTTCTTT. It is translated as CASSLSQGYTEAFF.

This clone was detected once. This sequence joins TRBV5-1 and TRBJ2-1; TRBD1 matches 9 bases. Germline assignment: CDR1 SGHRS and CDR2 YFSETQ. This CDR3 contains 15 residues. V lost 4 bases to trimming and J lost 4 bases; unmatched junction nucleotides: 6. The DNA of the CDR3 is TGCGCCAGCAGCCTGGCCGGGACAGGGTACAATGAGCAGTTCTTC. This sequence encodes CASSLAGTGYNEQFF.

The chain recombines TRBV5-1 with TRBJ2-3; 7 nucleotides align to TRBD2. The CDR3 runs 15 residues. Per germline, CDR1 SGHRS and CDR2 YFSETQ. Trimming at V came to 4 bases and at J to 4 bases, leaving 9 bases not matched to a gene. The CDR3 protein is CASSPGLDQSDTQYF. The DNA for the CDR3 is TGCGCCAGCAGCCCCGGACTAGATCAATCAGATACGCAGTATTTT. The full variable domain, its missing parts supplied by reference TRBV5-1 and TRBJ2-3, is KAGVTQTPRYLIKTRGQQVTLSCSPISGHRSVSWYQQTPGQGLQFLFEYFSETQRNKGNFPGRFSGRQFSNSRSEMNVSTLELGDSALYLCASSPGLDQSDTQYFGPGTRLTVL.

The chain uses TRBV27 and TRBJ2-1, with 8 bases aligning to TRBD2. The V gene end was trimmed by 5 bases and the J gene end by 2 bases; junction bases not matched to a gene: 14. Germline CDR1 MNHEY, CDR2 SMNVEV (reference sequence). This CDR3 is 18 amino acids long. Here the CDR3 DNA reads TGTGCCAGCAGTCCCTTAGGGCGGGAGGCCCACCCCTACAATGAGCAGTTCTTC. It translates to CASSPLGREAHPYNEQFF.

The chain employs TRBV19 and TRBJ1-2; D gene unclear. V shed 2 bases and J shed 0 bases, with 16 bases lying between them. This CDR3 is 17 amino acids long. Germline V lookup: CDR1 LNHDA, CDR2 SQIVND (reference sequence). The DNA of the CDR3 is TGTGCCAGTAGTATACTATTGTCTCCGGTAGCTAACTATGGCTACACCTTC. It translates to CASSILLSPVANYGYTF.

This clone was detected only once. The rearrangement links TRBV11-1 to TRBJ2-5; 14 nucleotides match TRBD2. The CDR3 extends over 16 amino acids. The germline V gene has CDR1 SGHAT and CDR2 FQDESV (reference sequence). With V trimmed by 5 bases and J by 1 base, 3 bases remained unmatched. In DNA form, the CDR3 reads TGTGCCAGCAGCCCGGGACTAGCGGGAGTCCAAGAGACCCAGTACTTC. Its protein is CASSPGLAGVQETQYF. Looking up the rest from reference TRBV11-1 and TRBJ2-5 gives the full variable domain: EAEVAQSPRYKITEKSQAVAFWCDPISGHATLYWYRQILGQGPELLVQFQDESVVDDSQLPKDRFSAERLKGVDSTLKIQPAELGDSAMYLCASSPGLAGVQETQYFGPGTRLLVL.

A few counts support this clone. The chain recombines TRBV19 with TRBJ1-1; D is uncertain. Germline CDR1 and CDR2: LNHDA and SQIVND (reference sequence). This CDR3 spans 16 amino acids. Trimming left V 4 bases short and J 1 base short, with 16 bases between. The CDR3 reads CASSTHSESGNTEAFF. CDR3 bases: TGTGCCAGTAGTACCCATAGTGAGTCGGGGAACACTGAAGCTTTCTTT.

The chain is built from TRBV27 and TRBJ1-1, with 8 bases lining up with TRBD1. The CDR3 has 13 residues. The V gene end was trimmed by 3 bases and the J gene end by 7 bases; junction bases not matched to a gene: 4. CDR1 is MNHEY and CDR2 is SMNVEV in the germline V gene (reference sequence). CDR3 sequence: CASSFSGGVEAFF. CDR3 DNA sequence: TGTGCCAGCAGTTTTTCAGGGGGCGTTGAAGCTTTCTTT.

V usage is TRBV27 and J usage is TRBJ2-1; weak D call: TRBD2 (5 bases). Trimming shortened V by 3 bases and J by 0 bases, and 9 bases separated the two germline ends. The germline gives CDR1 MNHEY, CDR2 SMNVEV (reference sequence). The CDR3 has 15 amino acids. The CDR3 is CASSFGESSYNEQFF. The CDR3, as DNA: TGTGCCAGCAGTTTTGGGGAGAGCTCCTACAATGAGCAGTTCTTC.

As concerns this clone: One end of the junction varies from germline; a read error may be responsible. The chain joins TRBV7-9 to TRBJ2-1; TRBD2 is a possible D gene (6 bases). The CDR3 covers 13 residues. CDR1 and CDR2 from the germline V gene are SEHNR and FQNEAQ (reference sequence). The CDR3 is CASSLATSAATVF. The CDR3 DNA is TGTGCCAGCAGCTTAGCGACTAGTGCGGCAACAGTCTTC.

The CDR3, as DNA: TGTGCCAGCAGTCGACAGGGGGTGAACACCGGGGAGCTGTTTTTT. It specifies CASSRQGVNTGELFF. V usage is TRBV14 and J usage is TRBJ2-2, with 9 bases matching TRBD1. The V and J ends lost 6 bases and 1 base, in that order; junction bases with no gene match: 3. The CDR3 extends over 15 amino acids. Looked up from germline, CDR1 is SGHDN and CDR2 is FVKESK.

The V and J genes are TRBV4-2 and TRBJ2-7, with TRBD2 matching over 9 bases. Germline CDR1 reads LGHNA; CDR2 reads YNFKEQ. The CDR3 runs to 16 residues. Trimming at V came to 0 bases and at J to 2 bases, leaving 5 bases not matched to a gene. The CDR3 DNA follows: TGTGCCAGCAGCCAAGATCTGACTAGCGGCCCCTACGAGCAGTACTTC. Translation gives CASSQDLTSGPYEQYF.

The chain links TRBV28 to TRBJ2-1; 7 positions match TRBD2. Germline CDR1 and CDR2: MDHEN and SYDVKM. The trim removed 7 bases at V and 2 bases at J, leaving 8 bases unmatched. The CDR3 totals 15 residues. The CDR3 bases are TGTGCCAGCACGACTAGCCTGAGCGCCTACAATGAGCAGTTCTTC. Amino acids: CASTTSLSAYNEQFF.

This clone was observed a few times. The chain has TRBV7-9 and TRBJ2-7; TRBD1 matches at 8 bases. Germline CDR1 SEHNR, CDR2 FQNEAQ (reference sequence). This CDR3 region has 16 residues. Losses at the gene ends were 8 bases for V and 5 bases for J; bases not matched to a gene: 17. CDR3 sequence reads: CASGSLTGVRNNEQYF. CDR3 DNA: TGTGCCAGCGGGTCCTTGACAGGGGTCCGCAACAACGAGCAGTACTTC.

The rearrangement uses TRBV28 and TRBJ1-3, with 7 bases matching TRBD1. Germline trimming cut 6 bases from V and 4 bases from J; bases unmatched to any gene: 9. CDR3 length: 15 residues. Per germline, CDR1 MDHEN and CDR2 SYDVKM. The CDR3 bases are TGTGCCAGCAGCCTAGGGGGCGGAGGAGGAAACACCATATATTTT. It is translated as CASSLGGGGGNTIYF.

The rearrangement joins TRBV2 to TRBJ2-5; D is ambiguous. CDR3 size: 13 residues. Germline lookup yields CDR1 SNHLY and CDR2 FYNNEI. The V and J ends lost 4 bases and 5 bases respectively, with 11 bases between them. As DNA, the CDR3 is TGTGCCAGCAGTGGAAATGGGCTCGAGACCCAGTACTTC. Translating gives CASSGNGLETQYF.

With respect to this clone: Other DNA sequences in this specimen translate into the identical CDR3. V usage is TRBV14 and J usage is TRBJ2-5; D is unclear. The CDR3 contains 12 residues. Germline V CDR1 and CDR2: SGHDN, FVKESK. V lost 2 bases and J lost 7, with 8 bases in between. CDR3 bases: TGTGCCAGCAGCCAAATATTGGCGACCCAGTACTTC. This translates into CASSQILATQYF. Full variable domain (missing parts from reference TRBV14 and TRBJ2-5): EAGVTQFPSHSVIEKGQTVTLRCDPISGHDNLYWYRRVMGKEIKFLLHFVKESKQDESGMPNNRFLAERTGGTYSTLKVQPAELEDSGVYFCASSQILATQYFGPGTRLLVL.

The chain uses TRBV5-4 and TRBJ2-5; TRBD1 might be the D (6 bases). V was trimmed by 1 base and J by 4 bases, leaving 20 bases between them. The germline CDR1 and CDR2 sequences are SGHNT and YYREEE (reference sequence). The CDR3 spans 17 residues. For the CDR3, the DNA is TGTGCCAGCAGCTTGTCTCAGGGGCGGATCCGGGGAGAGACCCAGTACTTC. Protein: CASSLSQGRIRGETQYF.

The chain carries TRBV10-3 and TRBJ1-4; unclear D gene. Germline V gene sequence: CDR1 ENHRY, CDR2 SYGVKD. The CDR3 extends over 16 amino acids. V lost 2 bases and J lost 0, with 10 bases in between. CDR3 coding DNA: TGTGCCATCAGTGAGGGGGAGGACGCAACTAATGAAAAACTGTTTTTT. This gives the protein CAISEGEDATNEKLFF.

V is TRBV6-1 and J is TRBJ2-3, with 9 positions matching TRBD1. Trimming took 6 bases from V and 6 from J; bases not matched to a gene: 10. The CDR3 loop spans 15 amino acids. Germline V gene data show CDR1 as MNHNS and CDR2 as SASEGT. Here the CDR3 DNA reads TGTGCCAGCAGCCAACAGGGACAGGGATTGGATACGCAGTATTTT. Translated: CASSQQGQGLDTQYF.

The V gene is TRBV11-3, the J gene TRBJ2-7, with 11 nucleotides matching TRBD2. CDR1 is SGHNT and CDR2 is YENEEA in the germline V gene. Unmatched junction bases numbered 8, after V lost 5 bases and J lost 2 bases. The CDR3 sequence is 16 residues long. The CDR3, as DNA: TGTGCCAGCAGCACTGGCCGACTAGCGGGAACCTACGAGCAGTACTTC. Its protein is CASSTGRLAGTYEQYF.

The CDR3 sequence: CASSYSRVRTEAFF. CDR3 bases: TGTGCCAGCAGTTACTCCAGGGTTCGCACTGAAGCTTTCTTT. The chain links TRBV6-5 to TRBJ1-1; tentatively, D is TRBD1 (5 bases). The V and J ends lost 0 bases and 4 bases respectively, with 9 bases between them. This CDR3 has 14 amino acids. CDR1 and CDR2 (germline): MNHEY, SVGAGI.

The CDR3 DNA follows: TGTGCCAGCAGCGTCACCAGGGGGCGCTGGGAGACCCAGTACTTC. Translation gives CASSVTRGRWETQYF. This sequence joins TRBV11-2 and TRBJ2-5, with 8 bases that match TRBD1. This CDR3 comprises 15 residues. V shed 5 bases and J 5 bases; nucleotides not matched to a gene: 10. Germline-derived CDR1 and CDR2 are SGHAT and FQNNGV.